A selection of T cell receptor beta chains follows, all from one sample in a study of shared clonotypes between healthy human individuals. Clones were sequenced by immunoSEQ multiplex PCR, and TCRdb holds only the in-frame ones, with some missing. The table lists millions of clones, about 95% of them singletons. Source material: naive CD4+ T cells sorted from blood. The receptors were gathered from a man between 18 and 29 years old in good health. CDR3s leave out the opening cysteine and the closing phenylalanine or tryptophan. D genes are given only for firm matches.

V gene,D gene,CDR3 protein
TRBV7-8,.,ASSSQGTSGNTIY
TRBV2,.,ASSAILGLGDNEQF
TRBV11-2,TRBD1,ASSFLPGQGLYEQY
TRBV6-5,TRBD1,ASRPGQGTGELF
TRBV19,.,ASRKGLGQPQH
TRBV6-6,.,ASSYSTGRDEQY
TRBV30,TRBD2,AWSLAGGWNEQF
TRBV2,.,ASRGNNEQF
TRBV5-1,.,ASSIGSSNTEAF
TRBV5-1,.,ASSLGGTTNEKLF
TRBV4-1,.,ASSQTGPYQETQY
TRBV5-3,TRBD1,ARQTGAPKLAYEQY
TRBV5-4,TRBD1,ASSLGVLGQSSYEQY
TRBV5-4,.,ASSLVRPGGSTEAF
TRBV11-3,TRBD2,ASSLVSSGDYNEQF
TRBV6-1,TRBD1,ASSEGRDGQGTNEKLF
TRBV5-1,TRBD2,ASSWGLAASTDTQY
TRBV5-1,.,ASSLDRVPY
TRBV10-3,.,AISDWQARDAEAF
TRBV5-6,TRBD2,ASSLDSGRIDTQY
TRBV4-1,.,ASSQVFPGFNGYT
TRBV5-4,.,ASTQGAGGYT
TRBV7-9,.,ASSLMGPGEQY
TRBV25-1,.,ASSEYYSNTEAF
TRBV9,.,ASSVTSASTDTQY
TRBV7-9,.,ASSGPGPYTEAF
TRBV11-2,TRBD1,ASSLAGTGYEQY
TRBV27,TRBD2,ASSLLRGGPYEQY
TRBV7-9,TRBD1,ASSQTQGADEKLF
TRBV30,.,AWSVGPITRELF
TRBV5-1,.,ASRTGYNSPLH
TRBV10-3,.,AISEGRGETEAF
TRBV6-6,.,ASSFAGQPSETQY
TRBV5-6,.,ASSLGRLEKLF
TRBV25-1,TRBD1,ASSDYRGGTDTQY
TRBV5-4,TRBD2,ASSFREGIETQY
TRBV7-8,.,ASSPLYHEQY
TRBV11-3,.,ASSPGGVPGELF
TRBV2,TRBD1,ASGGQGWDEQF